A single TCR beta chain is shown here with its context. Its specificity is not known. The data belong to a study of Ad26.COV2.S vaccination and SARS-CoV-2 variants. Overall study: Enrollment placed the donor in the COV1001 Ad26.COV2.S trial arm. Intramuscularly, Ad26.COV2.S was given either once or twice, 56 days apart.

Whole-study findings and limits: There was a possibility that the TCR breadth and depth analyses underestimated total T cell responses.

Clones were read by immunoSEQ multiplex PCR, and TCRdb kept only the in-frame ones, dropping some. Of some 480,000 clones in the sample, around 88% were seen once. Treatment denoted: around 19 received Ad26.COV2.S at low or high dose, single or two shots; 5 received placebo; per-sample allocation not given. Vaccine and placebo recipients were sampled on day 63 after the first injection. An Ad26 vector expressing Wuhan-strain SARS-CoV-2 spike served as the vaccine. This TCR was sampled from a person aged 18 to 65 who received the Ad26.COV2.S COVID-19 vaccine or a placebo. The sequencing used peripheral blood, collected in a trial of Ad26.COV2.S vaccine versus placebo.

The CDR3 here is CASRETGGQPQHF. The CDR3 region has the DNA TGTGCCAGCAGAGAGACAGGGGGTCAGCCCCAGCATTTT. The chain links TRBV6-5 to TRBJ1-5; 9 bases align to TRBD1. With V trimmed by 6 bases and J by 6 bases, 3 bases remained unmatched. CDR3 size: 13 residues. Germline V gene lookup returns CDR1 MNHEY and CDR2 SVGAGI.